The text below deals with one T cell receptor beta chain. The data were produced by immunoSEQ multiplex PCR, yet TCRdb's version contains in-frame clones alone and is incomplete. The sample consists of around 250,000 clones, under 90% of them appearing once. These data come from a study of blood T cell repertoires in COVID-19. At the level of the study: Material from acute and convalescent COVID-19 was sourced from the United States, Italy and Spain.

Germline V gives CDR1 LNHDA, CDR2 SQIVND (reference sequence). There are 14 residues in the CDR3. Trimming pared 7 bases from V and 1 base from J, leaving 11 bases between. The genes are TRBV19 and TRBJ2-1; maybe TRBD1 (6 bases). What was sequenced was PBMCs or T cells enriched from blood (not recorded which). The TCR was taken from a man younger than 40 with acute COVID-19. CDR3 residues: CASTAGQSYNEQFF. The CDR3 nucleotides are TGTGCCAGTACCGCTGGACAGTCCTACAATGAGCAGTTCTTC.